The 8 T cell receptor beta chains in this list originate from one sample, sequenced in a study of cytomegalovirus exposure and HLA in healthy donors. In the PCR, 60 Vbeta and 13 Jbeta primers were used. Assay used: immunoSEQ multiplex PCR; TCRdb lists only in-frame clones, some missing. The sample lists around 93,000 clones, roughly 80% occurring once. The sequencing sample was made of PBMCs. The receptors here all came from a man aged 30-40 years in good health and CMV-seropositive.

In this sample, this clone turned up a few times. This sample also contains other DNA sequences that code for the same CDR3. V is TRBV6-4 and J is TRBJ2-2, with D perhaps matching TRBD2 (6 bases). Germline CDR1 and CDR2: MRHNA and SNTAGT. V dropped 4 bases and J dropped 2 bases, with 11 bases sitting between them. CDR3 length: 15 amino acids. CDR3 bases: TGTGCCAGCAGTGTTGGAGGGATAAACACCGGGGAGCTGTTTTTT. It specifies CASSVGGINTGELFF.

This chain uses TRBV29-1 with TRBJ2-3, with 7 bases fitting TRBD2. Germline-derived CDR1 and CDR2 are SQVTM and ANQGSEA. The junction had 4 bases not matched to a gene; V was cut back by 4 bases and J by 0 bases. CDR3 length: 14 residues. The CDR3 here is CSVVPSGSTDTQYF. The DNA for the CDR3 is TGCAGCGTTGTTCCTAGCGGTAGCACAGATACGCAGTATTTT.

Concerning this clone itself: One end of the junction does not line up with germline, which may come from a read error. This sequence joins TRBV7-9 and TRBJ2-7; 11 bases line up with TRBD2. The CDR3 is 17 amino acids. Germline V CDR1 and CDR2: SEHNR, FQNEAQ (reference sequence). The CDR3 loop reads CTSSFGLAGPNSYEQYF. In DNA, the CDR3 is TGTACCAGCAGTTTCGGACTAGCGGGCCCGAACTCCTACGAGCAGTACTTC.

This clone was seen more than once but under ten times. The chain carries TRBV6-6 and TRBJ1-1, with 7 bases matching TRBD1. Germline-derived CDR1 and CDR2 are MNHNY and SVGAGI (reference sequence). This CDR3 is 13 amino acids long. Germline trimming cut 6 bases from V and 4 bases from J; bases unmatched to any gene: 5. The CDR3 region is CASREGASTEAFF. The CDR3 DNA sequence: TGTGCCAGCAGGGAGGGGGCGAGCACTGAAGCTTTCTTT.

This clone has only a few counts. The chain has TRBV27 and TRBJ2-7, with D possibly matching TRBD1 (5 bases). The CDR3 has 15 amino acids. The germline V gene encodes CDR1 MNHEY and CDR2 SMNVEV (reference sequence). V shed 7 bases and J shed 3 bases, with 19 bases lying between them. The CDR3 nucleotides read TGTGCCAGCAAGAAGACAGTAGGGGCGAGCTACGAGCAGTACTTC. Protein: CASKKTVGASYEQYF.

The chain recombines TRBV28 with TRBJ2-3; TRBD2 might be the D (5 bases). The germline gives CDR1 MDHEN, CDR2 SYDVKM. The V end lost 7 bases, the J end lost 4 bases, and 21 bases lay between the germline ends. The CDR3 runs 16 residues. The CDR3, as DNA: TGTGCCAGCACTTCCCCCGGGGTTATCATCTCAGATACGCAGTATTTT. It translates to CASTSPGVIISDTQYF.

The rearrangement joins TRBV30 to TRBJ1-1, with D perhaps matching TRBD1 (6 bases). The ends were cut back, 3 bases at V and 2 bases at J, with 16 bases in the middle. The CDR3 has 15 residues. Germline-derived CDR1 and CDR2 are GTSNPN and SVGIG (reference sequence). Written as DNA, the CDR3 is TGTGCCTGGAGAAGTCCAGGGACATTCAACACTGAAGCTTTCTTT. It specifies CAWRSPGTFNTEAFF.

The CDR3 is CASSPQTGDEVTEAFF. In DNA, the CDR3 is TGTGCCAGCAGTCCCCAGACAGGGGACGAGGTGACTGAAGCTTTCTTT. This chain connects TRBV27 to TRBJ1-1; the match to TRBD1 covers 8 bases. V lost 5 bases to trimming and J lost 5 bases; unmatched junction nucleotides: 13. Germline V CDR1 and CDR2: MNHEY, SMNVEV (reference sequence). The CDR3 runs 16 residues.